The 27 T cell receptor beta chains given below trace back to one sample, sequenced in a study of shared clonotypes between healthy human individuals. TCRdb's table, derived via immunoSEQ multiplex PCR, lists solely in-frame clones and lacks some. The sample consists of about 230,000 clones, just over 65% of them appearing once. The sequenced sample consisted of memory CD4+ T cells sorted from blood. Specified subset: CD45RA-negative fraction. These receptors all come from a man aged 30 to 45 in good health.

The rearrangement links TRBV18 to TRBJ2-2; 8 nucleotides match TRBD1. V shed 4 bases, J shed 5 bases, and the junction held 12 bases outside the gene matches. The length of the CDR3 is 17 residues. Germline V gene sequence: CDR1 KGHSH, CDR2 LQKENI. The CDR3 coding sequence is TGTGCCAGCTCACGAAGAACCGGGACAGGTGTTACCGGGGAGCTGTTTTTT. This gives the protein CASSRRTGTGVTGELFF.

V gene TRBV7-3 combines with J gene TRBJ2-7; 9 bases map to TRBD1. Trimming took 6 bases from V and 5 from J; bases not matched to a gene: 11. This CDR3 region has 15 residues. From germline, CDR1 is SGHTA and CDR2 FQGTGA. The CDR3 spells CASSQPGQGIHEQYF. CDR3 bases: TGTGCCAGCAGTCAACCGGGACAGGGTATCCACGAGCAGTACTTC.

In this sample, this clone turned up a few times. The CDR3 DNA is TGCGCCAGCAGCCAAACTAGCAGCTCCCAGGCTTTCTTT. Protein: CASSQTSSSQAFF. The chain has TRBV4-3 and TRBJ1-1; no firm D call. V gave up 2 bases and J gave up 11 bases, with 15 bases separating them. The CDR3 totals 13 residues. In germline, CDR1 is LGHNA, CDR2 YSLEER.

This chain joins TRBV2 and TRBJ1-1; D gene uncertain. From germline, CDR1 is SNHLY and CDR2 FYNNEI. The CDR3 runs to 15 residues. With 6 bases removed from V and 1 base from J, the gap between germline ends came to 15 bases. CDR3 protein: CASRWVSDRNTEAFF. The DNA of the CDR3 is TGTGCCAGCAGGTGGGTGAGTGACCGGAACACTGAAGCTTTCTTT. Variable domain in full (rest from reference TRBV2 and TRBJ1-1): EPEVTQTPSHQVTQMGQEVILRCVPISNHLYFYWYRQILGQKVEFLVSFYNNEISEKSEIFDDQFSVERPDGSNFTLKIRSTKLEDSAMYFCASRWVSDRNTEAFFGQGTRLTVV.

The V call is TRBV11-2, the J call TRBJ2-1; D call uncertain. The CDR3 is made up of 15 amino acids. The V gene's germline CDR1 is SGHAT and CDR2 FQNNGV. Trimming stripped 0 bases from V and 5 bases from J, with 11 bases between. The CDR3 reads CASSLDQGSHNEQFF. CDR3 DNA: TGTGCCAGCAGCTTAGATCAAGGGTCGCACAATGAGCAGTTCTTC.

This clone was recorded a few times. The chain links TRBV7-2 to TRBJ2-2, with unresolved D. Trimming pared 5 bases from V and 4 bases from J, leaving 8 bases between. The germline gives CDR1 SGHTA, CDR2 FQGNSA. The CDR3 length is 13 residues. This CDR3 reads CASSPVPTGELFF. The CDR3 DNA reads as TGTGCCAGCAGCCCCGTTCCCACCGGGGAGCTGTTTTTT.

The chain is built from TRBV4-3 and TRBJ2-5; D unclear. CDR1 is LGHNA, CDR2 YSLEER, per germline. V was clipped by 0 bases and J by 5 bases, with 10 bases between them. CDR3 length: 14 amino acids. The CDR3 loop is CASSQEAYRETQYF. CDR3 sequence (DNA): TGCGCCAGCAGCCAAGAAGCTTATAGGGAGACCCAGTACTTC.

This clone has a handful of counts. J is TRBJ2-1 and V is TRBV11-1, with D uncertain. This CDR3 has 12 amino acids. The V gene's germline CDR1 is SGHAT and CDR2 FQDESV (reference sequence). The V end was cut by 5 bases, the J end by 7 bases, with 9 bases between. The CDR3 spells CASSHLGNEQFF. CDR3 coding DNA: TGTGCCAGCAGCCACCTAGGGAATGAGCAGTTCTTC. Filled out from reference TRBV11-1 and TRBJ2-1, the complete variable domain reads EAEVAQSPRYKITEKSQAVAFWCDPISGHATLYWYRQILGQGPELLVQFQDESVVDDSQLPKDRFSAERLKGVDSTLKIQPAELGDSAMYLCASSHLGNEQFFGPGTRLTVL.

This clone turned up a few times. This chain links TRBV7-3 with TRBJ2-3; 7 bases fit TRBD2. The V gene's germline CDR1 is SGHTA and CDR2 FQGTGA. The CDR3 runs 15 residues. J was trimmed by 10 bases and V by 2 bases; bases with no gene match: 12. The CDR3 bases are TGTGCCAGCAGCTTACGCGCGAGTGTGGCGGGAGCGCAGTATTTT. Translated: CASSLRASVAGAQYF.

The gene calls are TRBV11-1 and TRBJ2-4; D gene ambiguous. CDR1 is SGHAT and CDR2 is FQDESV in the germline V gene (reference sequence). The CDR3 loop spans 13 amino acids. V gave up 4 bases and J gave up 1 base, with 5 bases separating them. As DNA, the CDR3 is TGTGCCAGCAGCTCGGCGGCCAAAAACATTCAGTACTTC. As protein: CASSSAAKNIQYF. The variable domain in full, completed from reference TRBV11-1 and TRBJ2-4, reads EAEVAQSPRYKITEKSQAVAFWCDPISGHATLYWYRQILGQGPELLVQFQDESVVDDSQLPKDRFSAERLKGVDSTLKIQPAELGDSAMYLCASSSAAKNIQYFGAGTRLSVL.

The DNA for the CDR3 is TGTGCCAGCAGTGAAGAGGGGTCTCCCGGGACGCCGTACGAGCAGTACTTC. Its protein product is CASSEEGSPGTPYEQYF. The chain joins TRBV6-1 to TRBJ2-7, with D perhaps assigned TRBD1 or TRBD2 (5 bases each). The CDR3 covers 17 residues. Germline-derived CDR1 and CDR2 are MNHNS and SASEGT. V was cut by 1 base and J by 4 bases, with 20 bases left in between.

The genes are TRBV6-1 and TRBJ1-5, with TRBD1 matching over 8 bases. This CDR3 region has 14 residues. Germline loops: CDR1 MNHNS, CDR2 SASEGT. V lost 8 bases to trimming and J lost 3 bases; unmatched junction nucleotides: 6. CDR3 sequence reads: CASRTGINNQPQHF. CDR3 sequence (DNA): TGTGCCAGCCGGACAGGGATTAACAATCAGCCCCAGCATTTT.

The genes are TRBV18 and TRBJ2-7; a possible D gene is TRBD1 (5 bases). Trimming removed 3 bases at V and 5 bases at J, with 17 bases between. CDR3 size: 15 residues. Germline V gives CDR1 KGHSH, CDR2 LQKENI. The CDR3 sequence is CASSPLGPGSHEQYF. The DNA of the CDR3 is TGTGCCAGCTCACCTTTGGGTCCAGGGTCCCACGAGCAGTACTTC.

The chain has TRBV21-1 and TRBJ2-7; TRBD1, the table's D call, lacks a check against the DNA. TRBV21-1 is noted as a pseudogene. This CDR3 comprises 19 residues. The CDR3 loop reads CASSKGQGVNTGGDYEQYF. The DNA for the CDR3 is TGTGCCAGCAGCAAAGGTCAGGGCGTTAACACAGGGGGGGACTACGAGCAGTACTTC.

The sample holds a few counts of this clone. The sample has other DNA sequences that encode this CDR3 too. The V and J genes are TRBV4-2 and TRBJ1-2; D is possibly TRBD1 (6 bases). Trimming took 0 bases from V and 4 from J, leaving 15 bases between them. The length of the CDR3 is 16 residues. Per germline, CDR1 LGHNA and CDR2 YNFKEQ. CDR3 amino acids: CASSQDGGGLGYGYTF. DNA for the CDR3: TGTGCCAGCAGCCAAGATGGCGGGGGGCTCGGCTATGGCTACACCTTC.

The rearrangement uses TRBV23-1 and TRBJ2-1; tentatively, D is TRBD1 (5 bases). TRBV23-1 belongs to the ORF category, with a function that is uncertain. The CDR3 is 16 residues long. Trimming stripped 0 bases from V and 5 bases from J, with 14 bases between. CDR3 in DNA: TGCGCCAGCAGTCAATCTATGGGGCTAACCAACAATGAGCAGTTCTTC. This codes for CASSQSMGLTNNEQFF.

The chain joins TRBV5-5 to TRBJ1-1, with D perhaps TRBD1 (5 bases). The ends were cut back, 1 base at V and 4 bases at J, with 14 bases in the middle. The germline V gene encodes CDR1 SGHKS and CDR2 YYEKEE (reference sequence). This CDR3 contains 15 residues. CDR3 loop: CASSLYPGLRTEAFF. In DNA, the CDR3 is TGTGCCAGCAGCTTGTACCCAGGGTTACGCACTGAAGCTTTCTTT.

This clone was detected only once. The CDR3 DNA follows: TGTGCCAGCAGCGTAAGACTAGCGGACGAGCAGTACTTC. It encodes CASSVRLADEQYF. The V call is TRBV9, the J call TRBJ2-7; 9 bases are a match to TRBD2. V dropped 1 base and J dropped 5; count of bases not matched to a gene: 1. Germline V gene sequence: CDR1 SGDLS, CDR2 YYNGEE. CDR3 length equals 13 residues.

V is TRBV27 and J is TRBJ1-2; TRBD1 might be the D (5 bases). This CDR3 region has 15 residues. Deletions cut 6 bases from V and 3 bases from J, with 17 bases between. Germline V gene lookup returns CDR1 MNHEY and CDR2 SMNVEV (reference sequence). Here the CDR3 reads CASSPLRDRDYGYTF. CDR3 DNA: TGTGCCAGCAGCCCCCTCCGGGACCGCGACTATGGCTACACCTTC.

CDR3: CASRLVLGGDTGELFF. Here the CDR3 DNA reads TGTGCAAGTCGCTTAGTTTTGGGAGGAGACACCGGGGAGCTGTTTTTT. The chain has TRBV12-2 and TRBJ2-2; the D call TRBD2 from the table was never checked on the DNA. TRBV12-2 is designated a pseudogene. The length of the CDR3 is 16 residues.

The chain joins TRBV7-2 to TRBJ2-7; 9 bases are shared with TRBD1. Germline V gives CDR1 SGHTA, CDR2 FQGNSA. J was trimmed by 2 bases and V by 5 bases; bases with no gene match: 7. The CDR3 contains 15 residues. The CDR3 here is CASSAYRGHTYEQYF. CDR3 nucleotide sequence: TGTGCCAGCAGCGCGTACAGGGGGCACACCTACGAGCAGTACTTC.

This clone was picked up a small number of times. Other DNA sequences in this specimen translate into the identical CDR3. The chain joins TRBV5-1 to TRBJ2-2; D remains unclear. Germline values: CDR1 SGHRS, CDR2 YFSETQ. The CDR3 loop spans 14 amino acids. Between the trimmed V and J ends, which lost 0 bases and 6 bases, there was a span of 9 bases. This chain's CDR3 is CASSLDGGPGELFF. The DNA for the CDR3 is TGCGCCAGCAGCTTGGATGGCGGTCCCGGGGAGCTGTTTTTT.

This clone was seen more than once but under ten times. The chain carries TRBV7-2 and TRBJ2-1; D is unclear. Looked up from germline, CDR1 is SGHTA and CDR2 is FQGNSA. The V gene lost 4 bases and the J gene lost 3 bases, with 4 bases spanning the gap. This CDR3 has 12 amino acids. The CDR3 is CASSSFYNEQFF. CDR3 sequence (DNA): TGTGCCAGCAGCTCGTTCTACAATGAGCAGTTCTTC.

Comments on this clone: Additional DNA sequences in this sample encode the identical CDR3. This chain uses TRBV20-1 with TRBJ2-7; D gene ambiguous. The CDR3 totals 11 residues. Trimming took 1 base from V and 4 from J, leaving 5 bases between them. Germline CDR1 DFQATT, CDR2 SNEGSKA (reference sequence). The CDR3 loop reads CSARGGYEQYF. The CDR3 nucleotides are TGCAGTGCTAGAGGGGGATACGAGCAGTACTTC.

The chain links TRBV7-6 to TRBJ2-2; 11 bases map to TRBD2. The germline V gene encodes CDR1 SGHVS and CDR2 FNYEAQ. The CDR3 is 15 residues long. V lost 5 bases, J lost 6 bases, and 5 bases stayed unmatched. The CDR3 sequence: CASSASGRRAGELFF. The CDR3 DNA reads TGTGCCAGCAGCGCTAGCGGGAGGAGGGCCGGGGAGCTGTTTTTT.

This clone was detected only a few times. The J gene is TRBJ1-1, the V gene TRBV10-3; D is ambiguous. Germline V gene lookup returns CDR1 ENHRY and CDR2 SYGVKD. The CDR3 runs 15 residues. The ends were cut back, 0 bases at V and 1 base at J, with 9 bases in the middle. CDR3 nucleotides: TGTGCCATCAGTGAGTCGGCCCCCGCGAACACTGAAGCTTTCTTT. This translates into CAISESAPANTEAFF.

The chain has TRBV5-5 and TRBJ2-5; TRBD2 matches at 11 bases. Unmatched junction bases numbered 10, after V lost 4 bases and J lost 5 bases. CDR1 and CDR2 from the germline V gene are SGHKS and YYEKEE (reference sequence). The CDR3 runs to 16 residues. This chain's CDR3 is CASSVSGRASFETQYF. The CDR3 DNA sequence: TGTGCCAGCAGCGTTAGCGGGAGGGCCTCATTTGAGACCCAGTACTTC.